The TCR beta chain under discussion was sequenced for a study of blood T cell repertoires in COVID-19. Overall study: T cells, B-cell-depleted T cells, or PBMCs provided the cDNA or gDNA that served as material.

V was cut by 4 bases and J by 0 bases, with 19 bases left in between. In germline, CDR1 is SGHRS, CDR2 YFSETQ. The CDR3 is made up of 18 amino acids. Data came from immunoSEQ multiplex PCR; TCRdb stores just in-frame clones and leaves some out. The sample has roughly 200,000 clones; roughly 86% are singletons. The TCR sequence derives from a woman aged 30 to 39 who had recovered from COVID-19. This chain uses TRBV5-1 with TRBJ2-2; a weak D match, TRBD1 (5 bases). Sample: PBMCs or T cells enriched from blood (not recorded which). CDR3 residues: CASSQALRTQTNTGELFF. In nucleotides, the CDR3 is TGCGCCAGCAGCCAGGCCCTGCGGACACAAACGAACACCGGGGAGCTGTTTTTT.